One sample yielded the 26 T cell receptor beta chains listed below, sequenced in a study of technical replicates of blood from several donors. Some clones are missing from TCRdb's copy, which holds only in-frame ones; the method was immunoSEQ multiplex PCR. The table includes roughly 56,000 clones, around 87% detected once. The sequenced material came from PBMCs. The receptors come from a human donor in good health. Some clones in this sample may be carry-over from other donors' samples.

The V call is TRBV15, the J call TRBJ1-6, with D possibly matching TRBD1 (6 bases). The germline V and J ends were trimmed by 1 base and 14 bases, with 18 bases remaining between them. Germline V lookup: CDR1 LNHNV, CDR2 YYDKDF (reference sequence). The CDR3 spans 15 residues. The CDR3 DNA follows: TGTGCCACCAGCAGAGTGGGATCAGGGACAAGGGCCCTCCACTTT. Amino acid sequence: CATSRVGSGTRALHF.

This clone was recorded only once. The genes are TRBV4-3 and TRBJ1-3, with D tentatively TRBD1 (5 bases). Trimming took 0 bases from V and 4 from J, leaving 16 bases between them. CDR1 and CDR2 (germline): LGHNA, YSLEER. The CDR3 covers 17 residues. The CDR3 coding sequence is TGCGCCAGCAGCCAAGATTTGGGGAAGGGGCCGGGAAACACCATATATTTT. It translates to CASSQDLGKGPGNTIYF.

The chain employs TRBV30 and TRBJ2-1; TRBD2 aligns across 9 bases. Germline CDR1 reads GTSNPN; CDR2 reads SVGIG (reference sequence). Trimming took 1 base from V and 12 from J; bases not matched to a gene: 1. The CDR3 runs 11 residues. The CDR3 sequence is CAWSDSGRQFF. The DNA for the CDR3 is TGTGCCTGGAGTGATAGCGGGAGGCAGTTCTTC. Using reference TRBV30 and TRBJ2-1 for the parts outside the CDR3, the full variable domain is SQTIHQWPATLVQPVGSPLSLECTVEGTSNPNLYWYRQAAGRGLQLLFYSVGIGQISSEVPQNLSASRPQDRQFILSSKKLLLSDSGFYLCAWSDSGRQFFGPGTRLTVL.

The chain is built from TRBV5-1 and TRBJ1-6; no reliable D call. V gave up 3 bases and J gave up 0 bases, with 10 bases separating them. CDR1 SGHRS and CDR2 YFSETQ come from the germline V gene. There are 16 residues in the CDR3. Here the CDR3 DNA reads TGCGCCAGCAGCTCGGGATCGAGCTCCTATAATTCACCCCTCCACTTT. Its translation: CASSSGSSSYNSPLHF.

The rearrangement joins TRBV10-3 to TRBJ2-1, with 7 bases that match TRBD1. Germline V gene data show CDR1 as ENHRY and CDR2 as SYGVKD. CDR3 length: 13 amino acids. V gave up 7 bases and J gave up 4 bases; unmatched junction bases: 4. DNA for the CDR3: TGTGCCATCAAGGGGACAGAGTACAATGAGCAGTTCTTC. It translates to CAIKGTEYNEQFF.

This chain links TRBV7-2 with TRBJ2-3, with D tentatively TRBD1 (5 bases). Germline assignment: CDR1 SGHTA and CDR2 FQGNSA. Trimming removed 1 base at V and 3 bases at J, with 11 bases between. The CDR3 has 15 amino acids. The CDR3: CASSLGWGLTDTQYF. CDR3 DNA sequence: TGTGCCAGCAGCTTAGGTTGGGGCCTAACAGATACGCAGTATTTT.

In DNA form, the CDR3 reads TGCGCCAGCAGCTTGGGGCAAATCTCCTACGAGCAGTACTTC. Encoded protein: CASSLGQISYEQYF. The rearrangement links TRBV5-1 to TRBJ2-7; D not certain. The CDR3 is 14 amino acids. V gave up 0 bases and J gave up 0 bases, with 7 bases separating them. CDR1 is SGHRS and CDR2 is YFSETQ in the germline V gene.

The sample holds a few counts of this clone. The chain uses TRBV6-1 and TRBJ2-7, with 10 nucleotides matching TRBD2. Germline values: CDR1 MNHNS, CDR2 SASEGT. J was trimmed by 5 bases and V by 5 bases; bases with no gene match: 9. The CDR3 contains 15 residues. The CDR3 protein is CASSPKTSGYDEQYF. As DNA, the CDR3 is TGTGCCAGCAGTCCTAAGACTAGCGGGTATGACGAGCAGTACTTC.

The chain uses TRBV2 and TRBJ2-2, with 11 positions matching TRBD2. In germline, CDR1 is SNHLY, CDR2 FYNNEI. The CDR3 has 15 amino acids. V lost 3 bases to trimming and J lost 6 bases; unmatched junction nucleotides: 3. The chain's CDR3 is CASSDLAGGPGELFF. The CDR3, as DNA: TGTGCCAGCAGTGACCTAGCGGGAGGACCCGGGGAGCTGTTTTTT.

The chain couples TRBV12-5 to TRBJ2-7; 8 nucleotides match TRBD1. The germline V gene has CDR1 LGHNT and CDR2 FRNRAP. Germline trimming cut 5 bases from V and 13 bases from J; bases unmatched to any gene: 10. This CDR3 spans 12 amino acids. In DNA form, the CDR3 reads TGTGCTAGTGGTCCGACAGGGGCCCACCTATACTTC. It yields the protein CASGPTGAHLYF.

This clone appeared once. This chain joins TRBV27 and TRBJ1-2; D is ambiguous. Germline V CDR1 and CDR2: MNHEY, SMNVEV (reference sequence). The CDR3 runs 14 residues. The germline V and J ends were trimmed by 4 bases and 8 bases, with 17 bases remaining between them. CDR3 amino acids: CASSSLSSGYGYTF. The CDR3 nucleotides are TGTGCCAGCAGTTCCCTCTCCTCGGGGTACGGCTACACCTTC.

This chain links TRBV4-1 with TRBJ2-6, with 11 bases that match TRBD1. V lost 2 bases to trimming and J lost 3 bases; unmatched junction nucleotides: 6. CDR1 and CDR2 (germline): MGHRA, YSYEKL. This CDR3 region has 18 residues. The CDR3 loop is CASSQSGQGAGGANVLTF. CDR3 nucleotide sequence: TGCGCCAGCAGCCAATCCGGACAGGGGGCCGGTGGGGCCAACGTCCTGACTTTC.

The chain links TRBV5-4 to TRBJ2-7, with 9 nucleotides matching TRBD2. V shed 1 base, J shed 0 bases, and the junction held 14 bases outside the gene matches. Germline loops: CDR1 SGHNT, CDR2 YYREEE (reference sequence). The CDR3 totals 19 residues. CDR3 sequence reads: CASSLRRGLAGVVSYEQYF. The CDR3 nucleotides are TGTGCCAGCAGCTTGAGAAGGGGATTAGCGGGAGTAGTCTCCTACGAGCAGTACTTC.

This chain links TRBV5-1 with TRBJ1-2; D unresolved. V shed 2 bases and J shed 4 bases, with 12 bases lying between them. There are 14 residues in the CDR3. Germline CDR1 SGHRS, CDR2 YFSETQ. The chain's CDR3 is CASSFRLGFYGYTF. Written as DNA, the CDR3 is TGCGCCAGCAGCTTCAGGCTCGGTTTCTATGGCTACACCTTC.

As concerns this clone: Germline and junction disagree at one end, which may indicate a read error. The chain is built from TRBV7-2 and TRBJ2-3, with 15 bases matching TRBD2. The germline CDR1 and CDR2 sequences are SGHTA and FQGNSA. CDR3 length: 16 amino acids. Here the CDR3 DNA reads TGTGCCAGCAGCGGGACTAGCGGGGGGAGCACTGATACGCAGTATTTT. Residues: CASSGTSGGSTDTQYF.

J is TRBJ2-5 and V is TRBV5-4; TRBD2 agrees at 8 bases. The ends lost 0 bases at V and 5 bases at J; junction bases unmatched: 6. CDR1 SGHNT and CDR2 YYREEE come from the germline V gene (reference sequence). CDR3 length: 15 residues. The CDR3 DNA sequence: TGTGCCAGCAGCTTGGTCCCAGCGGGAGAGGAGACCCAGTACTTC. Its protein product is CASSLVPAGEETQYF.

The J gene is TRBJ1-4, the V gene TRBV18, with TRBD1 matching 9 bases. CDR3 length equals 16 residues. Germline CDR1 KGHSH, CDR2 LQKENI. J was trimmed by 7 bases and V by 3 bases; bases with no gene match: 9. CDR3 coding DNA: TGTGCCAGCTCACCGCTAAGACAGGGGGGAGTTGAAAAACTGTTTTTT. Translating it yields CASSPLRQGGVEKLFF. The full variable domain, in which reference TRBV18 and TRBJ1-4 provide the parts outside the CDR3, is NAGVMQNPRHLVRRRGQEARLRCSPMKGHSHVYWYRQLPEEGLKFMVYLQKENIIDESGMPKERFSAEFPKEGPSILRIQQVVRGDSAAYFCASSPLRQGGVEKLFFGSGTQLSVL.

The gene calls are TRBV5-1 and TRBJ1-2; TRBD1 matches at 10 bases. This CDR3 has 14 residues. V dropped 4 bases and J dropped 4; count of bases not matched to a gene: 4. CDR1 is SGHRS, CDR2 YFSETQ, per germline. In DNA, the CDR3 is TGCGCCAGCAGCGTCGGGACAGGGGTCTATGGCTACACCTTC. This translates into CASSVGTGVYGYTF.

CDR3 amino acids: CASSPKGQGSNTEAFF. In DNA, the CDR3 is TGTGCCAGCTCACCCAAGGGACAGGGGTCGAACACTGAAGCTTTCTTT. V gene TRBV18 combines with J gene TRBJ1-1; 10 positions agree with TRBD1. The V segment lost 3 bases and the J segment 1 base; nucleotides outside the gene matches: 5. From germline, CDR1 is KGHSH and CDR2 LQKENI. The length of the CDR3 is 16 residues. Full variable domain (rest looked up from reference TRBV18 and TRBJ1-1): NAGVMQNPRHLVRRRGQEARLRCSPMKGHSHVYWYRQLPEEGLKFMVYLQKENIIDESGMPKERFSAEFPKEGPSILRIQQVVRGDSAAYFCASSPKGQGSNTEAFFGQGTRLTVV.

This sequence joins TRBV29-1 and TRBJ1-1; D not certain. Per germline, CDR1 SQVTM and CDR2 ANQGSEA. Trimming took off 7 bases at V and 0 bases at J, with 12 bases between the two ends. The CDR3 is made up of 13 amino acids. The CDR3 sequence: CSAEGLLNTEAFF. Written as DNA, the CDR3 is TGCAGCGCCGAGGGATTACTGAACACTGAAGCTTTCTTT.

The chain recombines TRBV23-1 with TRBJ1-2; 8 bases line up with TRBD1. TRBV23-1 is an ORF; its function is uncertain. This CDR3 comprises 16 residues. V lost 0 bases and J lost 8; bases outside the gene matches: 11. Here the CDR3 reads CASSQSYRGRSEGYTF. The CDR3 nucleotides are TGCGCCAGCAGTCAATCTTACAGGGGGAGGTCGGAAGGCTACACCTTC.

J is TRBJ2-5 and V is TRBV5-6, with D possibly being TRBD1 (6 bases). Per the germline V gene, CDR1 is SGHDT and CDR2 is YYEEEE. Trimming shortened V by 0 bases and J by 1 base, and 10 bases separated the two germline ends. The CDR3 is 15 amino acids. The CDR3 nucleotides read TGTGCCAGCAGCTTGGTGGGGGCTATCCAAGAGACCCAGTACTTC. The encoded protein is CASSLVGAIQETQYF.

The CDR3 DNA follows: TGTGCCAGCAGTGAGCGGCGGGGGAGCTCCTACGAGCAGTACTTC. Its protein product is CASSERRGSSYEQYF. The chain couples TRBV6-1 to TRBJ2-7; 7 nucleotides align to TRBD2. J lost 0 bases, V lost 3 bases, and 5 bases had no gene match. CDR1 is MNHNS and CDR2 is SASEGT in the germline V gene. CDR3 length: 15 residues.

The chain joins TRBV29-1 to TRBJ2-7; 7 bases match TRBD1. Per the germline V gene, CDR1 is SQVTM and CDR2 is ANQGSEA. The CDR3 spans 12 residues. The V gene end was trimmed by 7 bases and the J gene end by 2 bases; junction bases not matched to a gene: 5. This chain's CDR3 is CSAEGQTYEQYF. CDR3 nucleotides: TGCAGCGCCGAGGGACAGACCTACGAGCAGTACTTC.

The rearrangement uses TRBV6-5 and TRBJ1-4, with D perhaps TRBD1 (6 bases). Trimming removed 6 bases from V and 8 bases from J, with 19 bases in between. The length of the CDR3 is 15 residues. Germline CDR1 MNHEY, CDR2 SVGAGI. The CDR3 DNA follows: TGTGCCAGCAGGAAGGATTACAGGGAGTGGGAAAAACTGTTTTTT. Protein product: CASRKDYREWEKLFF.

The gene calls are TRBV27 and TRBJ1-2; D ambiguous. Germline V gene data show CDR1 as MNHEY and CDR2 as SMNVEV (reference sequence). The ends were cut back, 2 bases at V and 4 bases at J, with 8 bases in the middle. The CDR3 sequence is 13 residues long. CDR3 amino acids: CASSLNAVYGYTF. The CDR3 DNA is TGTGCCAGCAGTTTAAACGCAGTCTATGGCTACACCTTC.